These T cell receptor beta chains were read from a single sample in a study of shared clonotypes between healthy human individuals. Produced via immunoSEQ multiplex PCR; TCRdb's table is partial and in-frame only. The sample consists of about 1.5 million clones, over 95% of them appearing once. The sample consisted of naive CD4+ T cells sorted from blood. The receptors here all came from a man aged 25-40 years in good health. Both conserved end residues are part of each CDR3. Each record gives: J gene, D gene, V gene, clone size, CDR3 DNA, CDR3 protein. The D gene is left open where the match is weak. Size is stated for part of the rows, as once, few or many counts, or as a class when the clone is expanded.

TRBJ2-3	.	TRBV14	.	TGTGCCAGCAGCCAAGCCCTTGGAGCAGATACGCAGTATTTT	CASSQALGADTQYF
TRBJ1-1	.	TRBV5-1	.	TGCGCCAGCAGCTTGGACAGGGTCAACACTGAAGCTTTCTTT	CASSLDRVNTEAFF
TRBJ2-1	TRBD2	TRBV6-1	.	TGTGCCAGCACTAAACTAGCGGCTTACAATGAGCAGTTCTTC	CASTKLAAYNEQFF
TRBJ2-7	.	TRBV20-1	.	TGCAGTGCCAGCACTGGGTACGAGCAGTACTTC	CSASTGYEQYF
TRBJ2-3	.	TRBV4-1	.	TGCGCCAGCAGCCAATGGGGGGGCGCAGATACGCAGTATTTT	CASSQWGGADTQYF
TRBJ2-1	.	TRBV2	.	TGTGCCAGCGGCCGTACAGCGATCTACAATGAGCAGTTCTTC	CASGRTAIYNEQFF
TRBJ2-1	TRBD1	TRBV6-4	once	TGTGCCAGCAGTCAGGGGGCTGAGCAGTTCTTC	CASSQGAEQFF
TRBJ1-1	.	TRBV7-2	.	TGTGCCAGCAGCTTATCAGGGGTGGGCACTGAAGCTTTCTTT	CASSLSGVGTEAFF
TRBJ1-1	.	TRBV10-3	.	TGTGCCATCACCCGCGGACTGATGAACACTGAAGCTTTCTTT	CAITRGLMNTEAFF
TRBJ2-3	.	TRBV27	.	TGTGCCAGCAGTTTTCAGGGAAGATCCACAGATACGCAGTATTTT	CASSFQGRSTDTQYF
TRBJ2-1	.	TRBV27	.	TGTGCCACCAACAGGGGACTAGGATCCTACAATGAGCAGTTCTTC	CATNRGLGSYNEQFF
TRBJ2-7	.	TRBV7-9	.	TGTGCCAGCAGCCTGCAGGGATACGAGCAGTACTTC	CASSLQGYEQYF
TRBJ2-7	.	TRBV4-1	few	TGCGCCAGCAGCCAAGATCGATACTTC	CASSQDRYF
TRBJ1-5	TRBD1	TRBV28	.	TGTGCCAGCAGTCCGACGACAGGGGCTACCTTTAATCAGCCCCAGCATTTT	CASSPTTGATFNQPQHF
TRBJ2-2	.	TRBV28	.	TGTGCCACACTAGGGACTGGTAACACCGGGGAGCTGTTTTTT	CATLGTGNTGELFF
TRBJ2-3	TRBD1	TRBV9	once	TGTGCCAGCAGCGGGATTGACAGGGGTTATACAGATACGCAGTATTTT	CASSGIDRGYTDTQYF
TRBJ1-1	.	TRBV7-9	.	TGTGCCAGCAGCTTCCGGGAGAACACTGAAGCTTTCTTT	CASSFRENTEAFF
TRBJ2-1	.	TRBV5-1	once	TGCGCCAGCAGCTTGTGGATAAAAGAGCAGTTCTTC	CASSLWIKEQFF
TRBJ1-2	.	TRBV21-1	.	TGTGCCAGCAGCACAACGGCTAACTATGGCTACACCTTC	CASSTTANYGYTF
TRBJ1-5	.	TRBV28	.	TGTGCCAGCAAAAATAATTTTTTGGGTGGTCAGCCCCAGCATTTT	CASKNNFLGGQPQHF
TRBJ2-1	.	TRBV11-2	.	TGTGCCAGCAGCATTGACGGGATTAGCTCCTACAATGAGCAGTTCTTC	CASSIDGISSYNEQFF
TRBJ2-1	.	TRBV9	once	TGTGCCAGCAGCCCTCCCCCGGGTGCGTATGAGCAGTTCTTC	CASSPPPGAYEQFF
TRBJ2-5	.	TRBV5-1	.	TGCGCCAGCAGCGAGGACTGGCGGAAGACCCAGTACTTC	CASSEDWRKTQYF
TRBJ2-1	TRBD2	TRBV7-3	.	TGTGCCAGCTCCGGGACTAGCGGTCCCGGGGGGGACAATGAGCAGTTCTTC	CASSGTSGPGGDNEQFF
TRBJ2-3	.	TRBV30	.	TGTGCCTGGGGGAGGACGATAGGGCTTAGCGATACGCAGTATTTT	CAWGRTIGLSDTQYF
TRBJ2-7	.	TRBV4-1	.	TGCGCCAGCAGCCAAGAACCCGGTTCTAACTTCGAGCAGTACTTC	CASSQEPGSNFEQYF
TRBJ2-1	.	TRBV29-1	.	TGCAGCGGCCGCGGCGGGAATAATGAGCAGTTCTTC	CSGRGGNNEQFF
TRBJ2-5	.	TRBV7-7	.	TGTGCCAGCAGCCAAACCGGGGCGCAAGAGACCCAGTACTTC	CASSQTGAQETQYF
TRBJ1-5	.	TRBV19	.	TGTGCCAGTAGTACCGACAGTAATCAGCCCCAGCATTTT	CASSTDSNQPQHF
TRBJ2-1	.	TRBV5-1	.	TGCGCCAGCAGCTTACAGCAGGATTGGCACAATGAGCAGTTCTTC	CASSLQQDWHNEQFF
TRBJ1-2	.	TRBV27	.	TGTGCCAGCAGTAAAAGACAGAAAAGCGGCTATGGCTACACCTTC	CASSKRQKSGYGYTF
TRBJ2-1	TRBD2	TRBV18	once	TGTGCCAGCTCTTCAACGGGAGGGCCGTTCTTC	CASSSTGGPFF
TRBJ2-2	.	TRBV7-2	.	TGTGCCAGCAGCTTACCGAACACCGGGGAGCTGTTTTTT	CASSLPNTGELFF
TRBJ2-7	.	TRBV27	.	TGTGCCAGCAGTTTATCGTTGGGACCGAAGTACTTC	CASSLSLGPKYF
TRBJ2-7	TRBD2	TRBV7-2	once	TGTGCCAGCAGCTCCGGACTAGCGGGAGGCCCCTCTTTC	CASSSGLAGGPSF
TRBJ2-3	.	TRBV7-9	.	TGTGCCAGCAGCTTTGGAGGGACAGATACGCAGTATTTT	CASSFGGTDTQYF